Presented here are 9 T cell receptor beta chains from one specimen sequenced in a study of cytotoxic CD8 clonotypes in ibrutinib-treated CLL. Libraries were prepared by immunoSEQ multiplex PCR; TCRdb keeps only in-frame clonotypes and omits some of them. The sample holds about 140,000 clones, approximately 75% seen once. The source material was PBMCs, sampled after 12 months of ibrutinib treatment. Source of these receptors: a human donor with chronic lymphocytic leukemia.

This sequence joins TRBV2 and TRBJ1-1; TRBD1 is a possible D gene (6 bases). Germline CDR1 SNHLY, CDR2 FYNNEI. The CDR3 covers 14 residues. Trimming pared 7 bases from V and 4 bases from J, leaving 16 bases between. CDR3 protein: CASILPGAATEAFF. The DNA of the CDR3 is TGTGCCAGCATCCTACCGGGGGCAGCCACTGAAGCTTTCTTT.

The J gene is TRBJ1-2, the V gene TRBV19; the D gene is possibly TRBD1 (5 bases). Trimming cost V 10 bases and J 4 bases, with 16 bases left between them. The CDR3 sequence is 13 residues long. Germline CDR1 is LNHDA and CDR2 is SQIVND (reference sequence). CDR3 region: CATSRDGSYGYTF. The DNA of the CDR3 is TGTGCCACCTCCCGGGACGGATCCTATGGCTACACCTTC. Full variable domain (remainder filled in from reference TRBV19 and TRBJ1-2): DGGITQSPKYLFRKEGQNVTLSCEQNLNHDAMYWYRQDPGQGLRLIYYSQIVNDFQKGDIAEGYSVSREKKESFPLTVTSAQKNPTAFYLCATSRDGSYGYTFGSGTRLTVV.

This clone has only one observation. The chain has TRBV5-8 and TRBJ2-7; D ambiguous. The germline gives CDR1 SGHTS, CDR2 YDEGEE. V was pared by 0 bases and J by 3 bases, with 4 bases between. The CDR3 has 12 residues. This CDR3 reads CASSLVRYEQYF. The CDR3 bases are TGTGCCAGCAGCTTGGTCCGCTACGAGCAGTACTTC.

CDR3 region: CASSQPQGAGEQPQHF. The DNA of the CDR3 is TGTGCCAGCTCACAGCCGCAGGGGGCGGGCGAACAGCCCCAGCATTTT. The chain links TRBV18 to TRBJ1-5, with TRBD1 matching 8 bases. The CDR3 totals 16 residues. Germline trimming cut 4 bases from V and 7 bases from J; bases unmatched to any gene: 12. Germline CDR1 and CDR2: KGHSH and LQKENI. Drawing the rest from reference TRBV18 and TRBJ1-5, the complete variable domain is NAGVMQNPRHLVRRRGQEARLRCSPMKGHSHVYWYRQLPEEGLKFMVYLQKENIIDESGMPKERFSAEFPKEGPSILRIQQVVRGDSAAYFCASSQPQGAGEQPQHFGDGTRLSIL.

The genes are TRBV30 and TRBJ2-7; D remains ambiguous. Trimming shortened V by 0 bases and J by 4 bases, and 10 bases separated the two germline ends. Germline V lookup: CDR1 GTSNPN, CDR2 SVGIG (reference sequence). The CDR3 sequence is 13 residues long. The CDR3 reads CAWSVYEPYEQYF. The CDR3 nucleotides read TGTGCCTGGAGTGTTTATGAGCCATACGAGCAGTACTTC.

CDR3: CASSPQRDSLGEQYF. The CDR3, as DNA: TGTGCCAGCTCACCACAGAGGGACAGCCTGGGGGAGCAGTACTTC. The genes are TRBV18 and TRBJ2-7; 7 bases agree with TRBD1. Germline CDR1 reads KGHSH; CDR2 reads LQKENI. Trimming took 1 base from V and 7 from J; bases not matched to a gene: 10. The CDR3 runs to 15 residues.

The chain links TRBV5-4 to TRBJ1-2, with 7 bases identical to TRBD1. The germline gives CDR1 SGHNT, CDR2 YYREEE (reference sequence). Trimming took 0 bases from V and 7 from J; bases not matched to a gene: 9. CDR3 length: 15 amino acids. The CDR3 sequence: CASSLAPGGGLGYTF. The CDR3 nucleotides are TGTGCCAGCAGCTTGGCCCCTGGAGGGGGCCTTGGCTACACCTTC.

The chain joins TRBV7-9 to TRBJ1-6; tentatively, D is TRBD1 (5 bases). V lost 6 bases and J 5 bases, leaving 14 bases between the germline ends. The CDR3 length is 15 residues. The V gene's germline CDR1 is SEHNR and CDR2 FQNEAQ (reference sequence). The CDR3 loop is CASSRPGINNSPLHF. In DNA, the CDR3 is TGTGCCAGCAGTCGACCAGGGATAAATAATTCACCCCTCCACTTT.

The rearrangement joins TRBV13 to TRBJ2-7; 8 nucleotides align to TRBD2. Germline CDR1 is PRHDT and CDR2 is FYEKMQ (reference sequence). This CDR3 spans 15 amino acids. With 3 bases clipped from V and 2 bases from J, the junction kept 6 bases outside the gene matches. In nucleotides, the CDR3 is TGTGCCAGCAGCTTCACGGGGGGGCGCCCCTACGAGCAGTACTTC. This translates into CASSFTGGRPYEQYF. Full variable domain (remainder filled in from reference TRBV13 and TRBJ2-7): AAGVIQSPRHLIKEKRETATLKCYPIPRHDTVYWYQQGPGQDPQFLISFYEKMQSDKGSIPDRFSAQQFSDYHSELNMSSLELGDSALYFCASSFTGGRPYEQYFGPGTRLTVT.